The 18 T cell receptor beta chains in this list originate from one sample, sequenced in a study of spatial heterogeneity in lung cancer. Study-level results: One measure, the expanded intratumoral alpha and beta TCR count, tracked tumor mutation counts.

Their antigens are not known. MiXCR, applied by TCRdb to the 5' RACE reads, yields one record per CDR3 protein. Of some 16,000 distinct CDR3 sequences in the sample, nearly 7% were seen once. Time point here: sample taken at primary tumor resection. Here the sequenced sample was lung tumor tissue, taken at surgery. These receptors all come from a female donor with early-stage non-small cell lung cancer.

The sample holds many counts of this clonotype. This rearrangement joins TRBV20-1 to TRBJ2-3; D remains unclear. This CDR3 spans 13 amino acids. CDR1 and CDR2 (germline): DFQATT, SNEGSKA (reference sequence). The germline V and J ends were trimmed by 2 bases and 1 base, with 7 bases remaining between them. CDR3 in amino acids: CSARWRGTDTQYF. CDR3 bases: TGCAGTGCTAGATGGCGAGGCACAGATACGCAGTATTTT.

This clonotype was seen many times. The V call is TRBV28, the J call TRBJ2-3, with 7 bases aligning to TRBD2. Trimming took 7 bases from V and 4 from J; bases not matched to a gene: 11. In germline, CDR1 is MDHEN, CDR2 SYDVKM. The CDR3 loop spans 15 amino acids. CDR3 protein: CASNINVAGADTQYF. CDR3 in DNA: TGTGCCAGCAACATTAACGTGGCGGGGGCAGATACGCAGTATTTT.

This clonotype was counted only a few times. V usage is TRBV12-3 or TRBV12-4 and J usage is TRBJ1-6; D is uncertain. There are 13 residues in the CDR3. Trimming took 2 bases from V and 7 from J, leaving 6 bases between them. The CDR3 loop reads CASSLNRNSPLHF. DNA of the CDR3: TGTGCCAGCAGTTTAAACCGGAATTCACCCCTCCACTTT.

This clonotype is medium-sized in the sample. One end of the junction fails to match germline, which may point to a read error. This rearrangement joins TRBV7-2 to TRBJ2-1; TRBD2 matches 9 bases. Germline V gene sequence: CDR1 SGHTA, CDR2 FQGNSA. The CDR3 runs 11 residues. The CDR3 DNA reads TGTGCCAGCAGCCTTAGCGGGGGAAGTGCTTTC. Amino acid sequence: CASSLSGGSAF.

By sample share, this clonotype is medium-sized. The rearrangement uses TRBV5-1 and TRBJ1-2, with 11 bases lining up with TRBD1. Losses at the gene ends were 1 base for V and 3 bases for J; bases not matched to a gene: 5. The CDR3 has 16 amino acids. Germline V gives CDR1 SGHRS, CDR2 YFSETQ. The CDR3 here is CASSLSPGQGDYGYTF. Here the CDR3 DNA reads TGCGCCAGCAGCTTGTCCCCGGGACAGGGGGACTATGGCTACACCTTC.

This clonotype was seen many times. V usage is TRBV28 and J usage is TRBJ1-1; D remains ambiguous. The ends were cut back, 6 bases at V and 10 bases at J, with 24 bases in the middle. The CDR3 sequence is 15 residues long. From germline, CDR1 is MDHEN and CDR2 SYDVKM. CDR3 in DNA: TGTGCCAGCAGCCCTTTTTCGGGAGGGAACGAAGTAGCTTTCTTT. Its protein is CASSPFSGGNEVAFF.

This clonotype was picked up many times. The chain carries TRBV7-2 and TRBJ2-7, with 7 bases lining up with TRBD1. CDR3 length: 15 residues. Germline CDR1 and CDR2: SGHTA and FQGNSA. Trimming took 3 bases from V and 4 from J; bases not matched to a gene: 9. The CDR3 reads CASSFPGGRRYEQYF. The CDR3 DNA follows: TGTGCCAGCAGCTTCCCAGGGGGAAGGCGTTACGAGCAGTACTTC.

This clonotype has at least ten counts. The chain carries TRBV7-6 and TRBJ1-1; 8 bases align to TRBD1. With 3 bases clipped from V and 3 bases from J, the junction kept 3 bases outside the gene matches. CDR3 length: 14 residues. CDR1 and CDR2 from the germline V gene are SGHVS and FNYEAQ. The CDR3, as DNA: TGTGCCAGCAGCTTCGGACAGGGATACACTGAAGCTTTCTTT. It encodes CASSFGQGYTEAFF.

This clonotype was counted ten times or more. The chain has TRBV7-2 and TRBJ2-3, with D unresolved. This CDR3 comprises 12 residues. From germline, CDR1 is SGHTA and CDR2 FQGNSA. V gave up 3 bases and J gave up 2 bases, with 3 bases separating them. The CDR3 sequence: CASSFVTDTQYF. In nucleotides, the CDR3 is TGTGCCAGCAGCTTCGTCACAGATACGCAGTATTTT. The full variable domain, its missing parts supplied by reference TRBV7-2 and TRBJ2-3, is GAGVSQSPSNKVTEKGKDVELRCDPISGHTALYWYRQSLGQGLEFLIYFQGNSAPDKSGLPSDRFSAERTGGSVSTLTIQRTQQEDSAVYLCASSFVTDTQYFGPGTRLTVL.

In this sample, this clonotype turned up many times. The CDR3 loop reads CAWSNYGTSGGPEQYF. The CDR3 DNA reads as TGTGCCTGGAGTAATTATGGGACTAGCGGGGGGCCCGAGCAGTACTTC. The chain has TRBV30 and TRBJ2-7, with 15 bases lining up with TRBD2. This CDR3 is 16 amino acids long. Germline V CDR1 and CDR2: GTSNPN, SVGIG (reference sequence). Germline trimming cut 2 bases from V and 6 bases from J; bases unmatched to any gene: 8. The full variable domain, completed using reference TRBV30 and TRBJ2-7, is SQTIHQWPATLVQPVGSPLSLECTVEGTSNPNLYWYRQAAGRGLQLLFYSVGIGQISSEVPQNLSASRPQDRQFILSSKKLLLSDSGFYLCAWSNYGTSGGPEQYFGPGTRLTVT.

By proportion, this clonotype is medium-sized. The chain is built from TRBV2 and TRBJ1-5; 10 nucleotides match TRBD1. Trimming at V came to 7 bases and at J to 5 bases, leaving 11 bases not matched to a gene. CDR1 and CDR2 from the germline V gene are SNHLY and FYNNEI. The CDR3 extends over 16 amino acids. The CDR3 DNA is TGTGCCAGCAACTCCAGGACAGGGGGGAGTTATCAGCCCCAGCATTTT. Translating gives CASNSRTGGSYQPQHF.

In its sample, this clonotype ranks as medium-sized. The gene calls are TRBV4-1 and TRBJ2-3, with D tentatively TRBD1 or TRBD2 (5 bases each). Trimming shortened V by 0 bases and J by 7 bases, and 17 bases separated the two germline ends. Germline V gene sequence: CDR1 MGHRA, CDR2 YSYEKL. The CDR3 has 16 amino acids. DNA of the CDR3: TGCGCCAGCAGCCAAGAATTCCCGGGACGCCTCAATACGCAGTATTTT. This gives the protein CASSQEFPGRLNTQYF.

This clonotype was seen a handful of times. V and J are TRBV5-1 and TRBJ2-7, with D unclear. Between the trimmed V and J ends, which lost 2 bases and 1 base, there was a span of 10 bases. The CDR3 runs 14 residues. Germline V gene data show CDR1 as SGHRS and CDR2 as YFSETQ. The CDR3 reads CASSLMAASYEQYF. CDR3 nucleotides: TGCGCCAGCAGCTTAATGGCTGCTTCCTACGAGCAGTACTTC.

The rearrangement links TRBV5-1 to TRBJ2-1, with 13 bases aligning to TRBD2. CDR3 length: 17 amino acids. After removal of 4 bases from V and 7 bases from J, the junction contained 11 bases not matched to a gene. Germline V CDR1 and CDR2: SGHRS, YFSETQ. The CDR3 bases are TGCGCCAGCAGCCCCCCCTTAACTAGCGGGGGGGGAAATGAGCAGTTCTTC. Amino acids: CASSPPLTSGGGNEQFF.

Only a few counts were recorded for this clonotype. This sequence joins TRBV2 and TRBJ2-5; 8 bases map to TRBD1. Germline CDR1 reads SNHLY; CDR2 reads FYNNEI. CDR3 length: 14 amino acids. J was trimmed by 7 bases and V by 3 bases; bases with no gene match: 7. CDR3 DNA: TGTGCCAGCAGTGACGGACAGGGAAAGGCGACCCAGTACTTC. This sequence encodes CASSDGQGKATQYF.

This clonotype appeared many times. The chain has TRBV7-9 and TRBJ1-5; D gene uncertain. The CDR3 contains 13 residues. V was pared by 0 bases and J by 11 bases, with 11 bases between. Per germline, CDR1 SEHNR and CDR2 FQNEAQ (reference sequence). CDR3 coding DNA: TGTGCCAGCAGCTTAGCCTCAGGTTTTGCCCAGCATTTT. Its protein product is CASSLASGFAQHF.

Comments on this clonotype: Its ends do not fully match the called genes, so a read error is possible. The rearrangement joins TRBV27 to TRBJ1-4; D is undetermined. The CDR3 consists of 15 residues. The germline V gene encodes CDR1 MNHEY and CDR2 SMNVEV (reference sequence). CDR3: CASSSTLLSGKNLFF. In DNA form, the CDR3 reads TGTGCCAGCAGTTCGACCCTTTTATCCGGGAAAAATCTGTTTTTT.

The chain joins TRBV25-1 to TRBJ2-7, with 13 bases aligning to TRBD2. Germline V lookup: CDR1 MGHDK, CDR2 SYGVNS. V shed 1 base and J 2 bases; nucleotides not matched to a gene: 8. CDR3 length: 18 residues. CDR3 nucleotide sequence: TGTGCCAGCAGTGAATTACTAGCGGGGGGGCATCGTACCTACGAGCAGTACTTC. Its translation: CASSELLAGGHRTYEQYF.